This is a list of T cell receptor beta chains from one sample in a study of cytomegalovirus exposure and HLA in healthy donors. TCRdb's copy holds only in-frame clones and misses some; the assay was immunoSEQ multiplex PCR. The table lists fewer than 250,000 clones, roughly 81% of them singletons, with 2.1% in the top ten. The sample comprised PBMCs. These receptor sequences come from a woman aged 25 to 39 in good health and CMV-seropositive. Each CDR3 is given with its conserved first and last residue. Fields, in order: CDR3 DNA, CDR3 protein, V gene, clone size, CDR3 length, D gene, J gene. A D gene is named only where the DNA matches it firmly. Size values are once, few and many counts, or a class for expanded clones, and some rows have none.

cdr3_nt: TGTGCCAGCAGCTTGCTAGCGGCTTCCTACAATGAGCAGTTCTTC; cdr3_aa: CASSLLAASYNEQFF; v_call: TRBV5-5; clone_size: few; cdr3_length: 15; d_call: TRBD2; j_call: TRBJ2-1
cdr3_nt: TGCGCCAGCAGGGTTAGCGGGGGCCTTAGCTCCTACAATGAGCAGTTCTTC; cdr3_aa: CASRVSGGLSSYNEQFF; v_call: TRBV5-1; clone_size: few; cdr3_length: 17; d_call: TRBD2; j_call: TRBJ2-1
cdr3_nt: TGTGCCAGCAGTATGAGACAGCCTTCTACCTATGGCTACACCTTC; cdr3_aa: CASSMRQPSTYGYTF; v_call: TRBV28; clone_size: -; cdr3_length: 15; d_call: -; j_call: TRBJ1-2
cdr3_nt: TGTGCCAGCAGTGGAACAGGGGAGGCTGAAGCTTTCTTT; cdr3_aa: CASSGTGEAEAFF; v_call: TRBV6-5; clone_size: -; cdr3_length: 13; d_call: TRBD1; j_call: TRBJ1-1
cdr3_nt: TGTGCCAGCAGCCCCGTCCGGGGCAGGGGATACTACGAGCAGTACTTC; cdr3_aa: CASSPVRGRGYYEQYF; v_call: TRBV11-2; clone_size: once; cdr3_length: 16; d_call: -; j_call: TRBJ2-7
cdr3_nt: TGTGCCAGCAGAACGACAGGGTACGAGCAGTACTTC; cdr3_aa: CASRTTGYEQYF; v_call: TRBV28; clone_size: -; cdr3_length: 12; d_call: TRBD1; j_call: TRBJ2-7
cdr3_nt: TGTGCTAGTGGTACACTCGGGTCCACGGGGGAGCTGTTTTTT; cdr3_aa: CASGTLGSTGELFF; v_call: TRBV12-5; clone_size: -; cdr3_length: 14; d_call: -; j_call: TRBJ2-2
cdr3_nt: TGTGCCTGGAGTGTACCAGGGTTATACGGATATGGCTACACCTTC; cdr3_aa: CAWSVPGLYGYGYTF; v_call: TRBV30; clone_size: -; cdr3_length: 15; d_call: -; j_call: TRBJ1-2
cdr3_nt: TGTGCCAGCAGCTTTCCTAGCGGGGGCGCCTACGAGCAGTACTTC; cdr3_aa: CASSFPSGGAYEQYF; v_call: TRBV7-2; clone_size: -; cdr3_length: 15; d_call: TRBD2; j_call: TRBJ2-7
cdr3_nt: TGTGCCAGCTCACTTATACAGGGGAGGAGTGACTACACCTTC; cdr3_aa: CASSLIQGRSDYTF; v_call: TRBV18; clone_size: -; cdr3_length: 14; d_call: TRBD1; j_call: TRBJ1-2
cdr3_nt: TGTGCCAGCAGAAGGGACAGGGCGGCTGGAAACACCATATATTTT; cdr3_aa: CASRRDRAAGNTIYF; v_call: TRBV2; clone_size: once; cdr3_length: 15; d_call: TRBD1; j_call: TRBJ1-3
cdr3_nt: TGCGCCAGCAGCTTGACAGGGGGAAAAGAGACCCAGTACTTC; cdr3_aa: CASSLTGGKETQYF; v_call: TRBV5-1; clone_size: -; cdr3_length: 14; d_call: TRBD1; j_call: TRBJ2-5
cdr3_nt: TGTGCCAGCATGGGGGCCCGAGGGGGGCAGTTCTTC; cdr3_aa: CASMGARGGQFF; v_call: TRBV7-8; clone_size: -; cdr3_length: 12; d_call: -; j_call: TRBJ2-1
cdr3_nt: TGCAGCGTTGAAGATGTGGGCAGAAAAGCTTTCTTT; cdr3_aa: CSVEDVGRKAFF; v_call: TRBV29-1; clone_size: -; cdr3_length: 12; d_call: -; j_call: TRBJ1-1
cdr3_nt: TGTGCCAGCAGCTTCGGTAAGTATGGCTACACCTTC; cdr3_aa: CASSFGKYGYTF; v_call: TRBV7-9; clone_size: -; cdr3_length: 12; d_call: -; j_call: TRBJ1-2
cdr3_nt: TGTGCCTGGAGTGTACAGGTCAATTTCTACGAGCAGTACTTC; cdr3_aa: CAWSVQVNFYEQYF; v_call: TRBV30; clone_size: -; cdr3_length: 14; d_call: -; j_call: TRBJ2-7
cdr3_nt: TGTGCCAGCAGCTTAAAGCGGGGACAATCAAGGTTCACCGGGGAGCTGTTTTTT; cdr3_aa: CASSLKRGQSRFTGELFF; v_call: TRBV7-2; clone_size: few; cdr3_length: 18; d_call: -; j_call: TRBJ2-2
cdr3_nt: TGTGCCAGCAGCCCAGGGACAGGAGGTGCGACTGAAGCTTTCTTT; cdr3_aa: CASSPGTGGATEAFF; v_call: TRBV9; clone_size: -; cdr3_length: 15; d_call: TRBD1; j_call: TRBJ1-1
cdr3_nt: TGTGCCAGCAGCTTAAGTGGGACTAGCGGGGACACGGAGCAGTTCTTC; cdr3_aa: CASSLSGTSGDTEQFF; v_call: TRBV7-3; clone_size: -; cdr3_length: 16; d_call: TRBD2; j_call: TRBJ2-1
cdr3_nt: TGTGCCTGGAGTGCGGACAGGGGACGCTATGGCTACACCTTC; cdr3_aa: CAWSADRGRYGYTF; v_call: TRBV30; clone_size: -; cdr3_length: 14; d_call: TRBD1; j_call: TRBJ1-2
cdr3_nt: TGTGCCAGCAGTTACCAGGAAGCGGGGGTGGGGACCCAGTACTTC; cdr3_aa: CASSYQEAGVGTQYF; v_call: TRBV6-5; clone_size: once; cdr3_length: 15; d_call: TRBD2; j_call: TRBJ2-5
cdr3_nt: TGCGCCAGCAGCGCGCAGGGACAGGGCTTCGTTACCTTC; cdr3_aa: CASSAQGQGFVTF; v_call: TRBV5-1; clone_size: -; cdr3_length: 13; d_call: TRBD1; j_call: TRBJ1-2
cdr3_nt: TGTGCCAGCAGCCAGTTTATGACCGGGACAGGGCTCTACGAGCAGTACTTC; cdr3_aa: CASSQFMTGTGLYEQYF; v_call: TRBV4-2; clone_size: -; cdr3_length: 17; d_call: TRBD1; j_call: TRBJ2-7
cdr3_nt: TGTGCCAGCAGCTTCAGGGGTACCGGGGAGCTGTTTTTT; cdr3_aa: CASSFRGTGELFF; v_call: TRBV5-4; clone_size: once; cdr3_length: 13; d_call: -; j_call: TRBJ2-2
cdr3_nt: TGCGCCAGCAGCCAAGGGCCGAATAGCAATCAGCCCCAGCATTTT; cdr3_aa: CASSQGPNSNQPQHF; v_call: TRBV4-1; clone_size: -; cdr3_length: 15; d_call: -; j_call: TRBJ1-5
cdr3_nt: TGTGCCAGCACCTCTCTTGGGGGCGCGGACTATGGCTACACCTTC; cdr3_aa: CASTSLGGADYGYTF; v_call: TRBV9; clone_size: -; cdr3_length: 15; d_call: -; j_call: TRBJ1-2
cdr3_nt: TGTGCCAGCAGCGGACAGGGGGCCAAAAACATTCAGTACTTC; cdr3_aa: CASSGQGAKNIQYF; v_call: TRBV7-9; clone_size: -; cdr3_length: 14; d_call: TRBD1; j_call: TRBJ2-4
cdr3_nt: TGTGCCAGCAGCTGGCAGTCAATTGGTGGGCCCCAGCATTTT; cdr3_aa: CASSWQSIGGPQHF; v_call: TRBV5-5; clone_size: few; cdr3_length: 14; d_call: -; j_call: TRBJ1-5
cdr3_nt: TGTGCCAGCTGGGGCCCCCGATGGGCCCAGCATTTT; cdr3_aa: CASWGPRWAQHF; v_call: TRBV28; clone_size: -; cdr3_length: 12; d_call: -; j_call: TRBJ1-5
cdr3_nt: TGTGCCAGCAGCCCACTAGCGGGCAACTACGAGCAGTACTTC; cdr3_aa: CASSPLAGNYEQYF; v_call: TRBV5-6; clone_size: few; cdr3_length: 14; d_call: TRBD2; j_call: TRBJ2-7
cdr3_nt: TGCGCCAGCAGGCGTGTTTCCGGACATCAAGAGACCCAGTACTTC; cdr3_aa: CASRRVSGHQETQYF; v_call: TRBV5-1; clone_size: -; cdr3_length: 15; d_call: -; j_call: TRBJ2-5
cdr3_nt: TGTGCCAGCAGCCCAGACAGGGAGGGTGGCTACACCTTC; cdr3_aa: CASSPDREGGYTF; v_call: TRBV4-2; clone_size: -; cdr3_length: 13; d_call: TRBD1; j_call: TRBJ1-2
cdr3_nt: TGTGCCAGTAGTATTGGGGCCCATGGGACTGAAGCTTTCTTT; cdr3_aa: CASSIGAHGTEAFF; v_call: TRBV19; clone_size: -; cdr3_length: 14; d_call: -; j_call: TRBJ1-1